The sample holds a few counts of the clone carrying this T cell receptor (beta chain). Its target is unknown. This specimen belongs to a study of T cell repertoires in cytomegalovirus infection. For the study at large: Recently described HLA-C-restricted plus well-studied HLA-B-restricted CMV epitopes were used. Indications came from public TCR beta signatures; they pointed to CMV infection and to a matching HLA type. Broader study findings: HLA-C-restricted CMV clonotypes gave the most frequent clonotype in two of eight donors. People with CMV and the relevant HLA were identified by cumulative public TCR beta family frequency.

One entry per CDR3 protein, called by TCRdb with MiXCR from the reads. The table has around 85,000 distinct CDR3 sequences, roughly half seen once; the top ten hold approximately 93%. Trimming took 4 bases from V and 10 from J, leaving 12 bases between them. The germline V gene encodes CDR1 SGHNT and CDR2 YYREEE (reference sequence). This CDR3 is 13 amino acids long. This receptor was obtained from a human donor in good health (CMV status not recorded). Some clones in this sample may be carry-over from other donors' samples. Sequencing used CD8+ T cells from cultured PBMCs, obtained from culture after CMV antigen stimulation. The chain recombines TRBV5-4 with TRBJ1-6; the D gene is possibly TRBD1 (6 bases). CDR3 nucleotide sequence: TGTGCCAGCAGCCCGCCAGGGGACTCACCCCTCCACTTT. Encoded protein: CASSPPGDSPLHF. The variable domain in full, completed from reference TRBV5-4 and TRBJ1-6, reads ETGVTQSPTHLIKTRGQQVTLRCSSQSGHNTVSWYQQALGQGPQFIFQYYREEENGRGNFPPRFSGLQFPNYSSELNVNALELDDSALYLCASSPPGDSPLHFGNGTRLTVT.